Many counts were recorded for the clone carrying this T cell receptor beta chain. Amplification started from genomic DNA. A primer set of 30 forward and 13 reverse primers amplified the CDR3. TCRdb re-derived calls from the multiplex PCR reads in MiXCR, one entry per CDR3 protein. The sample yields fewer than 300,000 distinct CDR3 sequences, roughly 50% seen once. The sample comes from a study of type 1 and type 2 diabetes patients. This CDR3 comprises 15 residues. The V gene's germline CDR1 is LNHNV and CDR2 YYDKDF (reference sequence). V was clipped by 3 bases and J by 12 bases; unmatched bases: 11. The chain employs TRBV15 and TRBJ1-6; TRBD1 matches 7 bases. The specimen sequenced was peripheral blood mononuclear cells (PBMCs). This TCR was recovered from a man between 18 and 35 years old with type 2 diabetes. The CDR3 DNA follows: TGTGCCACCAGCAGGGAGACAGGGTCGTTTGGACCCCTCCACTTT. It yields the protein CATSRETGSFGPLHF. The whole variable domain, filled in from reference TRBV15 and TRBJ1-6, reads DAMVIQNPRYQVTQFGKPVTLSCSQTLNHNVMYWYQQKSSQAPKLLFHYYDKDFNNEADTPDNFQSRRPNTSFCFLDIRSPGLGDTAMYLCATSRETGSFGPLHFGNGTRLTVT.